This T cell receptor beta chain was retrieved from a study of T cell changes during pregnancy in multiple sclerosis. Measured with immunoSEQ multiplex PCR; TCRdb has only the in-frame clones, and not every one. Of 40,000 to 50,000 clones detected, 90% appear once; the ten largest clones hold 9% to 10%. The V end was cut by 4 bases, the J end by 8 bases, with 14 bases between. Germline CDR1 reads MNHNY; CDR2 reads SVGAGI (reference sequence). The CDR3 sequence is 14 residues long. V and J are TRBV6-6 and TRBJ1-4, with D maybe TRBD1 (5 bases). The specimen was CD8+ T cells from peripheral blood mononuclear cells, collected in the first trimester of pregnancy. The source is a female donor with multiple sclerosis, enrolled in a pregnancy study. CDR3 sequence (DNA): TGTGCCAGCAGTTCAGGGTTATTGCTGGAAAAACTGTTTTTT. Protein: CASSSGLLLEKLFF.